Given below is one TCR beta chain in context. A junction end diverges from the germline sequence, so it may reflect a read error. This sample was taken from a study of Graves' ophthalmopathy and Graves' hyperthyroidism. TCR beta CDR3 amplification used RNA transcripts. A first-round RT-PCR used HTBI primers, followed by a second-round multiplex PCR. From the multiplex PCR reads, TCRdb called clonotypes with MiXCR, one entry per CDR3 protein. The profile covers 660,000 or so distinct CDR3 sequences, with over 40% appearing a single time and 3% to 4% taken by the ten largest. This CDR3 spans 15 amino acids. Germline values: CDR1 KGHDR, CDR2 SFDVKD.

V and J are TRBV24-1 and TRBJ1-5; tentatively, D is TRBD1 (5 bases). This receptor was obtained from an adult man with Graves' ophthalmopathy. The specimen was peripheral blood. DNA for the CDR3: TGTGCCAGCAGTCCGGACCGGGACTCTAGTCAGCCCCAGCATTTT. It is translated as CASSPDRDSSQPQHF.